This passage covers 28 T cell receptor beta chains from one sample sequenced in a study of T cell responses to AZD1222 COVID-19 vaccine. This table comes from immunoSEQ multiplex PCR, and its TCRdb copy is limited to in-frame clones, with some not included. The sample has some 150,000 clones; approximately 90% are singletons. Sequencing was performed on peripheral blood, taken on day 0 of AZD1222 vaccination. These receptors were obtained from an adult in good health.

This chain links TRBV10-3 with TRBJ1-3; perhaps TRBD1 as D (5 bases). The CDR3 has 16 amino acids. CDR1 ENHRY and CDR2 SYGVKD come from the germline V gene. Between the trimmed V and J ends, which lost 3 bases and 0 bases, there was a span of 12 bases. The CDR3 here is CAISDSRTSSGNTIYF. CDR3 nucleotide sequence: TGTGCCATCAGTGATTCCAGGACAAGCTCTGGAAACACCATATATTTT.

CDR3 region: CASSSTDRGLYNEQFF. For the CDR3, the DNA is TGTGCCAGCAGCTCCACAGACAGGGGGCTCTACAATGAGCAGTTCTTC. The chain has TRBV7-9 and TRBJ2-1; TRBD1 matches at 10 bases. J gave up 3 bases and V 4 bases, and 6 bases lay outside the gene matches. Germline lookup yields CDR1 SEHNR and CDR2 FQNEAQ (reference sequence). This CDR3 has 16 residues.

The chain uses TRBV11-3 and TRBJ2-3; no definite D call. The CDR3 runs 12 residues. The V end was cut by 4 bases, the J end by 2 bases, with 4 bases between. Germline V gene data show CDR1 as SGHNT and CDR2 as YENEEA. CDR3 loop: CASSSNTDTQYF. The CDR3 DNA sequence: TGTGCCAGCAGCTCTAACACAGATACGCAGTATTTT.

The rearrangement joins TRBV29-1 to TRBJ1-2; tentative D call: TRBD1 (5 bases). Trimming left V 2 bases short and J 6 bases short, with 10 bases between. CDR3 size: 12 residues. Germline CDR1 is SQVTM and CDR2 is ANQGSEA. In DNA, the CDR3 is TGCAGCGTTGAACAGGGAGGCGATGGCTACACCTTC. Translated: CSVEQGGDGYTF.

V is TRBV19 and J is TRBJ2-1, with TRBD2 identical over 12 bases. Germline V gene sequence: CDR1 LNHDA, CDR2 SQIVND (reference sequence). Trimming removed 9 bases from V and 2 bases from J; junction bases left unmatched: 2. This CDR3 is built from 14 residues. The CDR3 coding sequence is TGTGCCAGCAGACTAGCGGGAGCCTACAATGAGCAGTTCTTC. Its protein is CASRLAGAYNEQFF.

With respect to this clone: Relative to the germline gene, one junction end is altered; a read error may explain this. The rearrangement uses TRBV5-4 and TRBJ1-6, with TRBD1 matching 8 bases. Germline-derived CDR1 and CDR2 are SGHNT and YYREEE (reference sequence). The CDR3 consists of 13 residues. The CDR3 nucleotides read TGTGCCAGCAGATCGACGGACAGGGCGCAAATTCTCTTT. It translates to CASRSTDRAQILF.

The chain recombines TRBV29-1 with TRBJ2-7; 9 bases map to TRBD2. Trimming at V came to 6 bases and at J to 6 bases, leaving 15 bases not matched to a gene. From germline, CDR1 is SQVTM and CDR2 ANQGSEA. This CDR3 contains 15 residues. The CDR3 spells CSVPLISGRGGEQYF. The CDR3 DNA sequence: TGCAGCGTCCCCCTCATTAGCGGGAGAGGAGGCGAGCAGTACTTC.

The chain links TRBV5-1 to TRBJ2-1, with TRBD1 matching over 9 bases. V shed 0 bases, J shed 3 bases, and the junction held 1 base outside the gene matches. The germline gives CDR1 SGHRS, CDR2 YFSETQ. The CDR3 has 15 residues. CDR3 region: CASSLGQGGYNEQFF. The DNA of the CDR3 is TGCGCCAGCAGCTTGGGACAGGGGGGCTACAATGAGCAGTTCTTC.

The chain links TRBV7-8 to TRBJ1-5; the match to TRBD1 covers 7 bases. V shed 5 bases, J shed 4 bases, and the junction held 20 bases outside the gene matches. The germline gives CDR1 SGHVS, CDR2 FQNEAQ. The CDR3 is 19 residues long. CDR3 sequence: CASSEGQAYLAIRNQPQHF. The CDR3 DNA is TGTGCCAGCAGCGAAGGACAGGCGTATTTAGCTATCCGTAATCAGCCCCAGCATTTT.

V is TRBV7-2 and J is TRBJ2-1; the match to TRBD1 covers 9 bases. V gave up 3 bases and J gave up 7 bases; unmatched junction bases: 4. Germline lookup yields CDR1 SGHTA and CDR2 FQGNSA. The CDR3 length is 14 residues. The CDR3 region is CASSLDRGGNEQFF. Written as DNA, the CDR3 is TGTGCCAGCAGCTTGGACAGGGGCGGGAATGAGCAGTTCTTC.

V and J are TRBV20-1 and TRBJ2-5, with 9 positions matching TRBD1. Germline CDR1 DFQATT, CDR2 SNEGSKA (reference sequence). This CDR3 comprises 14 residues. V shed 3 bases and J 1 base; nucleotides not matched to a gene: 3. This chain's CDR3 is CSASGTGPQETQYF. CDR3 bases: TGCAGTGCTAGTGGGACAGGGCCCCAAGAGACCCAGTACTTC.

V gene TRBV6-2 or TRBV6-3 combines with J gene TRBJ2-1, with a possible D match to TRBD1 (5 bases). Trimming pared 4 bases from V and 3 bases from J, leaving 16 bases between. Germline CDR1 is MNHEY and CDR2 is SVGEGT. The CDR3 length is 16 residues. Here the CDR3 reads CASSSPTGLIYNEQFF. CDR3 sequence (DNA): TGTGCCAGCAGTTCCCCTACAGGCCTTATCTACAATGAGCAGTTCTTC.

The chain uses TRBV3-1 (or the pseudogene TRBV3-2) and TRBJ2-7; unclear D gene. CDR3 length: 13 amino acids. Germline values: CDR1 LGHDT, CDR2 YNNKEL (reference sequence). The V end lost 1 base, the J end lost 2 bases, and 6 bases lay between the germline ends. The CDR3 region is CASSQAGPYEQYF. The CDR3 region has the DNA TGTGCCAGCAGCCAAGCAGGTCCCTACGAGCAGTACTTC.

This chain uses TRBV6-2 or TRBV6-3 with TRBJ2-5; 8 bases fit TRBD2. With V trimmed by 6 bases and J by 2 bases, 8 bases remained unmatched. CDR3 length: 15 amino acids. Germline V gene lookup returns CDR1 MNHEY and CDR2 SVGEGT. This CDR3 is CASSLLAEPQETQYF. The CDR3 DNA sequence: TGTGCCAGCAGCCTACTAGCGGAGCCACAAGAGACCCAGTACTTC.

The chain joins TRBV7-6 to TRBJ2-1, with D possibly called TRBD1 or TRBD2 (5 bases each). The CDR3 extends over 17 amino acids. The germline gives CDR1 SGHVS, CDR2 FNYEAQ. Trimming removed 1 base at V and 2 bases at J, with 15 bases between. CDR3 protein: CASSLDSRSGPYNEQFF. The CDR3 nucleotides are TGTGCCAGCAGCTTAGATTCCAGGTCGGGACCCTACAATGAGCAGTTCTTC.

The rearrangement links TRBV2 to TRBJ1-6, with a weak D call TRBD1 (6 bases). Germline CDR1 reads SNHLY; CDR2 reads FYNNEI. Trimming pared 4 bases from V and 7 bases from J, leaving 11 bases between. There are 14 residues in the CDR3. The CDR3 coding sequence is TGTGCCAGCAGTGTGGAGGGGGTCAATTCACCCCTCCACTTT. This sequence encodes CASSVEGVNSPLHF.

The chain employs TRBV27 and TRBJ1-2; D call uncertain. The V gene lost 7 bases and the J gene lost 4 bases, with 19 bases spanning the gap. Germline V CDR1 and CDR2: MNHEY, SMNVEV (reference sequence). This CDR3 has 15 amino acids. This CDR3 is CASTSRTGLGYGYTF. The CDR3 coding sequence is TGTGCCAGCACCAGCCGCACCGGGTTAGGCTATGGCTACACCTTC.

The sample holds one count of this clone. The V call is TRBV7-9, the J call TRBJ1-1; 7 bases match TRBD1. V gave up 5 bases and J gave up 3 bases; unmatched junction bases: 9. The CDR3 runs to 15 residues. Germline CDR1 and CDR2: SEHNR and FQNEAQ (reference sequence). CDR3 sequence (DNA): TGTGCCAGCAGCAATCCGGACAGGTACGACACTGAAGCTTTCTTT. Its translation is CASSNPDRYDTEAFF.

The chain recombines TRBV6-2 or TRBV6-3 with TRBJ1-1; TRBD1 is a possible D gene (5 bases). The length of the CDR3 is 15 residues. Trimming left V 0 bases short and J 4 bases short, with 12 bases between. Looked up from germline, CDR1 is MNHEY and CDR2 is SVGEGT. The CDR3 here is CASSYSGPTSTEAFF. The DNA of the CDR3 is TGTGCCAGCAGTTACTCGGGGCCCACCAGCACTGAAGCTTTCTTT.

A few counts support this clone. The chain carries TRBV2 and TRBJ1-5; D may be TRBD1 (6 bases). The ends were cut back, 9 bases at V and 0 bases at J, with 9 bases in the middle. The CDR3 is 13 amino acids. CDR1 is SNHLY and CDR2 is FYNNEI in the germline V gene. In DNA form, the CDR3 reads TGTGCCAGAAGGGGGTATAGCAATCAGCCCCAGCATTTT. This codes for CARRGYSNQPQHF.

The chain has TRBV28 and TRBJ1-4; no reliable D call. Germline assignment: CDR1 MDHEN and CDR2 SYDVKM. The V end was cut by 5 bases, the J end by 7 bases, with 5 bases between. The CDR3 spans 11 residues. This chain's CDR3 is CASSRGEKLFF. Written as DNA, the CDR3 is TGTGCCAGCAGTCGGGGTGAAAAACTGTTTTTT.

This chain uses TRBV29-1 with TRBJ2-1; 8 nucleotides align to TRBD1. This CDR3 has 15 amino acids. Germline values: CDR1 SQVTM, CDR2 ANQGSEA. The trim removed 5 bases at V and 0 bases at J, leaving 6 bases unmatched. CDR3 in DNA: TGCAGCGTTTCTTCGGACAGGGTCTCCTACAATGAGCAGTTCTTC. It yields the protein CSVSSDRVSYNEQFF.

The rearrangement joins TRBV24-1 to TRBJ2-3; D gene ambiguous. V lost 6 bases and J lost 0, with 9 bases in between. In germline, CDR1 is KGHDR, CDR2 SFDVKD. There are 14 residues in the CDR3. The CDR3 DNA reads TGTGCCACCAGTAGTTGGCTGAGCACAGATACGCAGTATTTT. It yields the protein CATSSWLSTDTQYF.

There are a few counts of this clone. The chain links TRBV3-1 (or the pseudogene TRBV3-2) to TRBJ2-7, with 14 bases aligning to TRBD2. In germline, CDR1 is LGHDT, CDR2 YNNKEL (reference sequence). The V segment lost 1 base and the J segment 5 bases; nucleotides outside the gene matches: 10. The CDR3 consists of 18 residues. The CDR3, as DNA: TGTGCCAGCAGCCAAGGCCTATTGGGACTAGCGGGAGAAGACGAGCAGTACTTC. Protein: CASSQGLLGLAGEDEQYF.

This chain joins TRBV10-3 and TRBJ1-1; maybe TRBD1 (6 bases). The V end was cut by 3 bases, the J end by 2 bases, with 16 bases between. Germline loops: CDR1 ENHRY, CDR2 SYGVKD. This CDR3 is 16 amino acids long. CDR3 loop: CAISDRGQLLNTEAFF. CDR3 nucleotides: TGTGCCATCAGTGACAGGGGACAATTACTAAACACTGAAGCTTTCTTT.

Here the CDR3 reads CASSEAGTESTDTQYF. CDR3 nucleotide sequence: TGTGCCAGCAGCGAAGCCGGGACAGAGAGCACAGATACGCAGTATTTT. The J gene is TRBJ2-3, the V gene TRBV9, with TRBD1 identical over 7 bases. V lost 3 bases to trimming and J lost 0 bases; unmatched junction nucleotides: 7. Germline lookup yields CDR1 SGDLS and CDR2 YYNGEE. The CDR3 contains 16 residues. The full variable domain, with the rest looked up from reference TRBV9 and TRBJ2-3, is DSGVTQTPKHLITATGQRVTLRCSPRSGDLSVYWYQQSLDQGLQFLIQYYNGEERAKGNILERFSAQQFPDLHSELNLSSLELGDSALYFCASSEAGTESTDTQYFGPGTRLTVL.

The V and J genes are TRBV6-5 and TRBJ2-7, with D unclear. The V and J ends lost 0 bases and 0 bases respectively, with 12 bases between them. The V gene's germline CDR1 is MNHEY and CDR2 SVGAGI. The CDR3 is made up of 16 amino acids. The CDR3 DNA follows: TGTGCCAGCAGTTACTCGTTACCAGGTGCCTCCTACGAGCAGTACTTC. Protein product: CASSYSLPGASYEQYF.

This clone has only one observation. J is TRBJ2-1 and V is TRBV28; D unresolved. V shed 7 bases and J shed 0 bases, with 4 bases lying between them. This CDR3 region has 12 residues. The germline V gene has CDR1 MDHEN and CDR2 SYDVKM. CDR3 in amino acids: CASNLSYNEQFF. For the CDR3, the DNA is TGTGCCAGCAACCTCTCCTACAATGAGCAGTTCTTC.